One and the same sample provided the 13 T cell receptor beta chains below, sequenced in a study of yellow fever vaccine responses in identical twins. Using its own MiXCR run on the RT-PCR reads, TCRdb lists one record per CDR3 protein. Altogether about 23,000 distinct CDR3 sequences are present, 77% being singletons, with the ten largest covering 4.8%. The sequencing here drew on T cells from blood (PBMCs), unsorted or a sorted subset (not recorded which), taken before or after yellow fever vaccination (not recorded which). All receptors derive from a woman younger than 30 who received the yellow fever vaccine.

The V and J genes are TRBV11-1 and TRBJ2-7; 8 bases agree with TRBD1. The CDR3 consists of 15 residues. V was pared by 4 bases and J by 3 bases, with 8 bases of the junction left unmatched. From germline, CDR1 is SGHAT and CDR2 FQDESV (reference sequence). The CDR3 sequence: CASSWRQGRYYEQYV. For the CDR3, the DNA is TGTGCCAGCAGCTGGAGACAGGGGCGATACTACGAGCAGTACGTC.

J is TRBJ2-1 and V is TRBV11-1, with no clear D. The ends were cut back, 5 bases at V and 1 base at J, with 15 bases in the middle. The germline gives CDR1 SGHAT, CDR2 FQDESV (reference sequence). The CDR3 length is 16 residues. The CDR3 DNA is TGTGCCAGCAGCGACAATACAAAGACTTCCTACAATGAGCAGTTCTTC. Translated: CASSDNTKTSYNEQFF.

The chain joins TRBV4-1 to TRBJ2-5, with D maybe TRBD1 (6 bases). CDR3 length: 14 amino acids. V was trimmed by 4 bases and J by 0 bases, leaving 9 bases between them. Germline V gene lookup returns CDR1 MGHRA and CDR2 YSYEKL. The CDR3 reads CASSPGQHQETQYF. CDR3 DNA sequence: TGCGCCAGCAGCCCAGGACAGCACCAAGAGACCCAGTACTTC.

The rearrangement links TRBV19 to TRBJ2-3, with D unclear. Germline CDR1 is LNHDA and CDR2 is SQIVND (reference sequence). V was clipped by 3 bases and J by 7 bases, with 8 bases between them. This CDR3 region has 12 residues. The CDR3 here is CASSIDGNTQYF. The CDR3, as DNA: TGTGCCAGTAGTATCGATGGGAATACGCAGTATTTT.

The CDR3 nucleotides read TGTGCCAGCAGTGACCATGAGCAGTTCTTC. Residues: CASSDHEQFF. The V call is TRBV2, the J call TRBJ2-1, with D unresolved. This CDR3 spans 10 amino acids. Per the germline V gene, CDR1 is SNHLY and CDR2 is FYNNEI. Trimming removed 3 bases at V and 8 bases at J, with 2 bases between.

This chain uses TRBV15 with TRBJ2-1; D not certain. The CDR3 covers 13 residues. With 0 bases removed from V and 5 bases from J, the gap between germline ends came to 5 bases. From germline, CDR1 is LNHNV and CDR2 YYDKDF (reference sequence). The CDR3, as DNA: TGTGCCACCAGCAGAGAGTGGAACAATGAGCAGTTCTTC. Protein product: CATSREWNNEQFF.

The chain uses TRBV6-1 and TRBJ1-2; 8 nucleotides match TRBD1. Trimming removed 6 bases from V and 3 bases from J; junction bases left unmatched: 12. CDR3 length: 16 residues. In germline, CDR1 is MNHNS, CDR2 SASEGT. DNA of the CDR3: TGTGCCAGCAGCACCTTGGGGAACAGGGGGGACTATGGCTACACCTTC. Its translation: CASSTLGNRGDYGYTF.

This chain joins TRBV2 and TRBJ1-1; a possible D gene is TRBD1 (5 bases). The V gene's germline CDR1 is SNHLY and CDR2 FYNNEI. This CDR3 contains 11 residues. Deletions cut 6 bases from V and 5 bases from J, with 7 bases between. The CDR3 loop is CASRWGTEAFF. Here the CDR3 DNA reads TGTGCCAGCAGATGGGGGACTGAAGCTTTCTTT.

V is TRBV5-1 and J is TRBJ2-7, with 11 bases lining up with TRBD1. The CDR3 loop spans 16 amino acids. V lost 2 bases to trimming and J lost 2 bases; unmatched junction nucleotides: 6. CDR1 SGHRS and CDR2 YFSETQ come from the germline V gene. The CDR3 region has the DNA TGCGCCAGCAGCTTATTTCCGGGACAGGGGGCCTACGAGCAGTACGTC. The encoded protein is CASSLFPGQGAYEQYV.

This sequence joins TRBV25-1 and TRBJ1-2; tentative D call: TRBD1 (5 bases). CDR3 size: 12 residues. Trimming left V 6 bases short and J 2 bases short, with 7 bases between. Germline V CDR1 and CDR2: MGHDK, SYGVNS. Written as DNA, the CDR3 is TGTGCCAGCAGAGACAGAAACTATGGCTACACCTTC. The encoded protein is CASRDRNYGYTF.

This chain uses TRBV9 with TRBJ2-1; 7 nucleotides match TRBD2. Trimming removed 6 bases from V and 0 bases from J; junction bases left unmatched: 6. CDR3 length equals 15 residues. The V gene's germline CDR1 is SGDLS and CDR2 YYNGEE. As DNA, the CDR3 is TGTGCCAGCACCGCGGGAGCAAGCTCCTACAATGAGCAGTTCTTC. It encodes CASTAGASSYNEQFF.

The chain joins TRBV18 to TRBJ1-1; TRBD1 agrees at 7 bases. The CDR3 contains 19 residues. CDR1 and CDR2 (germline): KGHSH, LQKENI. V lost 4 bases, J lost 3 bases, and 20 bases stayed unmatched. CDR3: CASSHRDSRIIRVDTEAFF. CDR3 DNA: TGTGCCAGCTCACACCGGGACAGCCGGATCATAAGGGTGGACACTGAAGCTTTCTTT.

The chain has TRBV11-1 and TRBJ2-5, with 7 bases aligning to TRBD2. The CDR3 has 15 amino acids. The germline gives CDR1 SGHAT, CDR2 FQDESV (reference sequence). Losses at the gene ends were 8 bases for V and 2 bases for J; bases not matched to a gene: 11. In nucleotides, the CDR3 is TGTGCCAGCGCTCGGCGGGGGTCGGTACAAGAGACCCAGTACTTC. Residues: CASARRGSVQETQYF.